The entry below gives a single T cell receptor beta chain sequence along with its context. Random hexamers primed reverse transcription of about 0.5 to 1 ug RNA. The CDR3 of TCR beta was amplified by immunoSEQ multiplex PCR across 54 Vbeta and 13 Jbeta. One entry per CDR3 protein, called by TCRdb with MiXCR from the immunoSEQ multiplex PCR reads. The table records about 110,000 distinct CDR3 sequences, approximately 94% of them present only once. TCR beta sequencing covered blood CD8+ and CD4+ T cells. This sample was taken from a study of CD8 T cells in Susac syndrome. Across the whole study: At blood draw, Susac syndrome patients were therapy-naive, on corticosteroids, or on intravenous immunoglobulin alone.

CDR1 is SGHVS, CDR2 FNYEAQ, per germline. J gave up 8 bases and V 5 bases, and 7 bases lay outside the gene matches. CDR3 length: 15 amino acids. The chain is built from TRBV7-6 and TRBJ2-1; 12 bases are shared with TRBD2. Sequenced: CD8+ T cells from PBMCs. This TCR came from a human donor with Susac syndrome. CDR3 region: CASSITSGGIDEQFF. The CDR3 coding sequence is TGTGCCAGCAGCATAACTAGCGGGGGGATAGATGAGCAGTTCTTC.